This TCR beta chain was retrieved from a study of CD8+CD57+ T cells in acquired aplastic anemia. At the level of the study: Isolated CD4+ and CD8+ cells, once sorted, yielded DNA averaging about 3.1 ug. Sequencing produced an average of about 10 million reads per healthy donor for CD4+ cells.

Investigators profiled TCR beta VDJ and CDR3 from genomic DNA template. TCRdb ran MiXCR on the reads and lists one entry per CDR3 protein. This sample has about 180,000 distinct CDR3 sequences, with around half found just once. This clonotype was seen more than once but under ten times. The V gene's germline CDR1 is LNHDA and CDR2 SQIVND (reference sequence). The CDR3 loop spans 15 amino acids. J gave up 5 bases and V 6 bases, and 7 bases lay outside the gene matches. The clonotype comes from a human donor in good health. The chain is built from TRBV19 and TRBJ2-5, with 12 bases identical to TRBD1. Sequenced input: sorted CD4+, CD8+, or CD8+CD57+ T cells (not recorded which) from PBMCs. Written as DNA, the CDR3 is TGTGCCAGTAGCCTCCGGGACAGGGGGCGCGAGACCCAGTACTTC. Translating gives CASSLRDRGRETQYF.